This passage covers 25 T cell receptor beta chains from one sample sequenced in a study of T cell responses to AZD1222 COVID-19 vaccine. The data were produced by immunoSEQ multiplex PCR, yet TCRdb's version contains in-frame clones alone and is incomplete. The table records roughly 80,000 clones, more than 75% of them present only once. The source material was peripheral blood, sampled on day 0 of MenACWY control vaccination. Receptors were obtained from an adult in good health.

J is TRBJ1-1 and V is TRBV11-2, with 9 bases lining up with TRBD1. Germline V gene data show CDR1 as SGHAT and CDR2 as FQNNGV. V was pared by 1 base and J by 7 bases, with 7 bases of the junction left unmatched. This CDR3 has 15 amino acids. CDR3 nucleotide sequence: TGTGCCAGCAGCTTAGGAACAGGGACAGGGAATGAAGCTTTCTTT. Protein product: CASSLGTGTGNEAFF.

The V call is TRBV18, the J call TRBJ2-7; D remains ambiguous. With 6 bases removed from V and 0 bases from J, the gap between germline ends came to 12 bases. CDR3 size: 14 residues. Germline lookup yields CDR1 KGHSH and CDR2 LQKENI. DNA of the CDR3: TGTGCCAGCTCGCTCTTAAGAAGCTCCTACGAGCAGTACTTC. It codes for CASSLLRSSYEQYF.

V is TRBV12-3 or TRBV12-4 and J is TRBJ2-5; possibly TRBD1 for D (6 bases). V lost 5 bases to trimming and J lost 7 bases, with 14 bases between them. The CDR3 is 13 residues long. The CDR3 sequence is CASSTHRDGTQYF. The CDR3, as DNA: TGTGCCAGCAGTACCCACAGGGATGGGACCCAGTACTTC.

The chain joins TRBV28 to TRBJ1-2; 9 positions match TRBD1. The CDR3 has 16 amino acids. From germline, CDR1 is MDHEN and CDR2 SYDVKM. V lost 8 bases and J lost 8; bases outside the gene matches: 18. The CDR3 sequence: CASLKDRGPFLEGYTF. CDR3 bases: TGTGCCAGCCTCAAGGACAGGGGCCCTTTTTTGGAGGGCTACACCTTC.

This rearrangement joins TRBV24-1 to TRBJ2-1; D remains unclear. This CDR3 is built from 10 residues. The V gene's germline CDR1 is KGHDR and CDR2 SFDVKD. The ends were cut back, 9 bases at V and 9 bases at J, with 8 bases in the middle. CDR3 in amino acids: CATRVCEQFF. The CDR3, as DNA: TGTGCCACCCGGGTGTGTGAGCAGTTCTTC.

This chain links TRBV7-8 with TRBJ2-1; no definite D call. The CDR3 has 11 residues. V was trimmed by 1 base and J by 9 bases, leaving 4 bases between them. Germline V gives CDR1 SGHVS, CDR2 FQNEAQ. The CDR3 sequence is CASSLVTEQFF. The DNA of the CDR3 is TGTGCCAGCAGCTTAGTCACTGAGCAGTTCTTC. Using reference TRBV7-8 and TRBJ2-1 for the parts outside the CDR3, the full variable domain is GAGVSQSPRYKVAKRGQDVALRCDPISGHVSLFWYQQALGQGPEFLTYFQNEAQLDKSGLPSDRFFAERPEGSVSTLKIQRTQQEDSAVYLCASSLVTEQFFGPGTRLTVL.

The chain couples TRBV20-1 to TRBJ1-3; no definite D call. The CDR3 totals 11 residues. Trimming took 8 bases from V and 0 from J, leaving 5 bases between them. CDR1 is DFQATT, CDR2 SNEGSKA, per germline (reference sequence). The CDR3 coding sequence is TGCAGTCTAAACTCTGGAAACACCATATATTTT. Encoded protein: CSLNSGNTIYF.

V and J are TRBV27 and TRBJ1-5, with D maybe TRBD1 (5 bases). The length of the CDR3 is 18 residues. Germline V gene sequence: CDR1 MNHEY, CDR2 SMNVEV (reference sequence). Trimming shortened V by 3 bases and J by 0 bases, and 18 bases separated the two germline ends. CDR3 coding DNA: TGTGCCAGCAGTTTTTGGGGCGACAGTTTCTATAGCAATCAGCCCCAGCATTTT. Translation: CASSFWGDSFYSNQPQHF.

The chain is built from TRBV4-2 and TRBJ2-1, with 9 positions matching TRBD2. With 2 bases clipped from V and 6 bases from J, the junction kept 14 bases outside the gene matches. There are 18 residues in the CDR3. Germline assignment: CDR1 LGHNA and CDR2 YNFKEQ. The CDR3 sequence: CASSQHPLTGGRGNEQFF. CDR3 coding DNA: TGTGCCAGCAGCCAACATCCCCTTACTGGCGGGAGGGGCAATGAGCAGTTCTTC.

This rearrangement joins TRBV28 to TRBJ2-1, with D possibly TRBD2 on 6 matching bases. The germline gives CDR1 MDHEN, CDR2 SYDVKM. The CDR3 has 14 amino acids. V shed 4 bases and J shed 7 bases, with 14 bases lying between them. The CDR3 protein is CASSSVAERNEQFF. In DNA form, the CDR3 reads TGTGCCAGCAGTTCCGTAGCGGAAAGGAATGAGCAGTTCTTC.

This chain links TRBV5-3 with TRBJ1-5; D unresolved. TRBV5-3 has ORF status, its function being uncertain. The CDR3 is 11 amino acids. The germline V and J ends were trimmed by 3 bases and 3 bases, with 1 base remaining between them. The CDR3 DNA reads TGTGCCAGAAGCTCCAATCAGCCCCAGCATTTT. Its translation: CARSSNQPQHF.

This chain links TRBV30 with TRBJ2-6, with a weak D call TRBD1 (6 bases). In germline, CDR1 is GTSNPN, CDR2 SVGIG (reference sequence). V gave up 2 bases and J gave up 0 bases, with 11 bases separating them. The CDR3 is 16 residues long. For the CDR3, the DNA is TGTGCCTGGAGTTCAGGGGCCATCTCTGGGGCCAACGTCCTGACTTTC. It yields the protein CAWSSGAISGANVLTF.

V gene TRBV7-9 combines with J gene TRBJ2-7, with D unresolved. V shed 4 bases and J shed 0 bases, with 16 bases lying between them. The CDR3 is 16 residues long. CDR1 and CDR2 from the germline V gene are SEHNR and FQNEAQ (reference sequence). DNA of the CDR3: TGTGCCAGCAGCTCGACCGGACCCCTGAGCTCCTACGAGCAGTACTTC. Translated, it gives CASSSTGPLSSYEQYF.

The J gene is TRBJ1-2, the V gene TRBV28, with D possibly matching TRBD1 (6 bases). Trimming removed 10 bases at V and 7 bases at J, with 16 bases between. Germline V gives CDR1 MDHEN, CDR2 SYDVKM. CDR3 length: 12 residues. CDR3 nucleotides: TGTGCCACCCGACAGGCCTTCTTTGGCTACACCTTC. It codes for CATRQAFFGYTF.

The chain has TRBV7-2 and TRBJ2-3, with 13 bases identical to TRBD2. Per the germline V gene, CDR1 is SGHTA and CDR2 is FQGNSA. The CDR3 is made up of 15 amino acids. The J segment lost 4 bases and the V segment lost 5 bases, leaving 3 bases of the junction unmatched. CDR3 bases: TGTGCCAGCAGCCTTGGACTAGCGGGAGCAGATACGCAGTATTTT. Its protein product is CASSLGLAGADTQYF.

The chain employs TRBV30 and TRBJ1-1; D perhaps matches TRBD1 (5 bases). Per the germline V gene, CDR1 is GTSNPN and CDR2 is SVGIG (reference sequence). The CDR3 extends over 13 amino acids. With 2 bases removed from V and 5 bases from J, the gap between germline ends came to 12 bases. In nucleotides, the CDR3 is TGTGCCTGGAGTCCAGGTCCAGGGACTGAAGCTTTCTTT. It encodes CAWSPGPGTEAFF.

V is TRBV3-1 (or the pseudogene TRBV3-2) and J is TRBJ1-3; D not certain. With 0 bases removed from V and 5 bases from J, the gap between germline ends came to 14 bases. From germline, CDR1 is LGHDT and CDR2 YNNKEL (reference sequence). The CDR3 has 16 residues. CDR3 coding DNA: TGTGCCAGCAGCCAAGACCCCCGGGAGCTTCGAAACACCATATATTTT. As protein: CASSQDPRELRNTIYF.

The chain links TRBV10-3 to TRBJ2-7; D uncertain. Trimming shortened V by 3 bases and J by 2 bases, and 8 bases separated the two germline ends. Germline CDR1 ENHRY, CDR2 SYGVKD. The CDR3 loop spans 13 amino acids. The CDR3 region is CAISDGSTYEQYF. The DNA of the CDR3 is TGTGCCATCAGTGATGGGTCCACCTACGAGCAGTACTTC.

This rearrangement joins TRBV14 to TRBJ1-2; D gene uncertain. Germline values: CDR1 SGHDN, CDR2 FVKESK. CDR3 size: 15 residues. V lost 4 bases and J lost 4, with 16 bases in between. The CDR3 sequence is CASSPFPNPLYGYTF. DNA for the CDR3: TGTGCCAGCAGCCCCTTTCCCAATCCCCTCTATGGCTACACCTTC.

CDR3 DNA sequence: TGTGCCAGCAGTTACTCCCTAAACTATGGCTACACCTTC. It encodes CASSYSLNYGYTF. The chain has TRBV6-5 and TRBJ1-2; D unclear. This CDR3 is 13 amino acids long. CDR1 and CDR2 (germline): MNHEY, SVGAGI. V was shortened by 0 bases and J by 2 bases, with 4 bases between the two germline ends.

V usage is TRBV29-1 and J usage is TRBJ1-1; D is unresolved. This CDR3 spans 14 amino acids. CDR1 is SQVTM, CDR2 ANQGSEA, per germline. The V gene lost 1 base and the J gene lost 7 bases, with 16 bases spanning the gap. CDR3 nucleotides: TGCAGCGTTGAAGGGGCCCTGAACGGGTTTGAAGCTTTCTTT. Translated, it gives CSVEGALNGFEAFF. Supplemented by reference TRBV29-1 and TRBJ1-1, the full variable domain reads SAVISQKPSRDICQRGTSLTIQCQVDSQVTMMFWYRQQPGQSLTLIATANQGSEATYESGFVIDKFPISRPNLTFSTLTVSNMSPEDSSIYLCSVEGALNGFEAFFGQGTRLTVV.

This chain connects TRBV9 to TRBJ1-4, with 8 bases aligning to TRBD1. CDR1 and CDR2 (germline): SGDLS, YYNGEE. The trim removed 3 bases at V and 8 bases at J, leaving 3 bases unmatched. The CDR3 runs 13 residues. The CDR3 protein is CASSGRQGEKLFF. The CDR3 nucleotides are TGTGCCAGCAGCGGAAGACAGGGGGAAAAACTGTTTTTT.

This clone was seen a few times. CDR3 nucleotides: TGTGCCAGTAGTAACACAAGAAAGGCTTTCTTT. Translating gives CASSNTRKAFF. The chain recombines TRBV19 with TRBJ1-1; D is uncertain. This CDR3 is built from 11 residues. Germline V lookup: CDR1 LNHDA, CDR2 SQIVND (reference sequence). V lost 4 bases, J lost 11 bases, and 11 bases lay in between.

This sequence joins TRBV3-1 (or the pseudogene TRBV3-2) and TRBJ2-7; maybe TRBD2 (6 bases). The CDR3 consists of 20 residues. Trimming pared 1 base from V and 5 bases from J, leaving 30 bases between. In germline, CDR1 is LGHDT, CDR2 YNNKEL (reference sequence). The CDR3 sequence is CASSQVGGIGWRARGDEQYF. The CDR3 region has the DNA TGTGCCAGCAGCCAAGTGGGTGGGATCGGGTGGAGGGCGAGAGGGGACGAGCAGTACTTC.

This rearrangement joins TRBV29-1 to TRBJ1-2; D ambiguous. CDR3 length: 12 residues. V gave up 0 bases and J gave up 5 bases, with 7 bases separating them. CDR1 and CDR2 (germline): SQVTM, ANQGSEA. This chain's CDR3 is CSVEDRGYGYTF. CDR3 sequence (DNA): TGCAGCGTTGAAGACCGCGGTTATGGCTACACCTTC.